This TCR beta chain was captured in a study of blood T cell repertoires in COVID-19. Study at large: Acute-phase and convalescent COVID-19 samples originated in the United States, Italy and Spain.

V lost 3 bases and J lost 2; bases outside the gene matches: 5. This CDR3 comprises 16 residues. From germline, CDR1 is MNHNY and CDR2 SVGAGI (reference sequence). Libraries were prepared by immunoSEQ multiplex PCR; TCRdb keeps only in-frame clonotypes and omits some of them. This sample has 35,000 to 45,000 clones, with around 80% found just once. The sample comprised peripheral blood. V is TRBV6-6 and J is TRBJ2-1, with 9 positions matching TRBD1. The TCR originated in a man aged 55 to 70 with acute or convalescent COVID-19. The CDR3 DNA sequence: TGTGCCAGCAGTTATTCCGGGACAGGGACCTACAATGAGCAGTTCTTC. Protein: CASSYSGTGTYNEQFF.